A selection of T cell receptor beta chains follows, all from one sample in a study of cytomegalovirus exposure and HLA in healthy donors. TCRdb keeps only in-frame clones here, not all; method: immunoSEQ multiplex PCR. The top ten hold over 2% of the sample, which has more than 85,000 clones, 80% to 85% seen once. What was sequenced was PBMCs. These receptors all come from a woman aged 30 to 39 in good health and CMV-seronegative. Each CDR3 is given with its conserved first and last residue. D genes are given only for firm matches. The size field is filled for only some rows; it gives once, few, many or a size class.

>TRBD1|TRBJ2-7|.|TRBV11-2
TGTGCCAGTGTCCGGGACAGGACCTACGAGCAGTACTTC
CASVRDRTYEQYF
>.|TRBJ2-3|.|TRBV11-1
TGTGCCAGCAGCTTAAATTTCGGGGGGCGAGATACGCAGTATTTT
CASSLNFGGRDTQYF
>TRBD1|TRBJ2-2|.|TRBV6-5
TGTGCCAGCTCTAAAGGGGACAGGCCTACCGGGGAGCTGTTTTTT
CASSKGDRPTGELFF
>.|TRBJ2-7|.|TRBV19
TGTGCCATCCTTTCCGGGCGGGTCGACGAGCAGTACTTC
CAILSGRVDEQYF
>.|TRBJ1-3|.|TRBV7-9
TGTGCCAGCAGCTTTGTCCGGGACAAAAGCGGAAACACCATATATTTT
CASSFVRDKSGNTIYF
>.|TRBJ2-3|.|TRBV10-3
TGTGCCATCACGGTTACCGAAAATTTCACAGATACGCAGTATTTT
CAITVTENFTDTQYF
>TRBD1|TRBJ1-3|.|TRBV6-5
TGTGCCAGCAGTTACCGACAGGGAGCCTCTGGAAACACCATATATTTT
CASSYRQGASGNTIYF
>.|TRBJ2-5|.|TRBV10-2
TGCGCCAGCAGTATGGCTAGCGACCAAGAGACCCAGTACTTC
CASSMASDQETQYF
>TRBD2|TRBJ2-1|.|TRBV9
TGTGCCAGCAGCCGACTAGCGGGAGACGATGAGCAGTTCTTC
CASSRLAGDDEQFF
>TRBD1|TRBJ2-2|few|TRBV27
TGTGCCAGCAGTTTATTGTTGCCAGGGGGAAGCACCGGGGAGCTGTTTTTT
CASSLLLPGGSTGELFF
>TRBD2|TRBJ2-3|.|TRBV11-2
TGTGCCAGCAGCTTCAGACTAGCGGAAGGGACGCAGTATTTT
CASSFRLAEGTQYF
>.|TRBJ1-5|.|TRBV2
TGTGCCAGCAGGGGGGACACTAAAGGAGATCAGCCCCAGCATTTT
CASRGDTKGDQPQHF
>TRBD1|TRBJ1-1|.|TRBV7-9
TGTGCCAGCAGCTACGGGACAGGGAGCACTGAAGCTTTCTTT
CASSYGTGSTEAFF
>TRBD1|TRBJ1-1|.|TRBV19
TGTGCCAGTACCCAGGGACAGGGGGCTTACACTGAAGCTTTCTTT
CASTQGQGAYTEAFF
>TRBD2|TRBJ2-7|.|TRBV7-2
TGTGCCAGCAGCTTCGGGGGGGCTTCCTACGAGCAGTACTTC
CASSFGGASYEQYF
>TRBD2|TRBJ2-5|.|TRBV28
TGTGCCAGCAGTTGGGAGGGGACCCAGTACTTC
CASSWEGTQYF
>TRBD1|TRBJ2-7|.|TRBV10-3
TGTGCCATCAATCCTCAGGGGGCGGCCTACGAGCAGTACTTC
CAINPQGAAYEQYF
>TRBD2|TRBJ2-7|.|TRBV11-2
TGTGCCAGCAGCTTAGATCGGGGAGGGAGCTCCTACGAGCAGTACTTC
CASSLDRGGSSYEQYF